This T cell receptor (beta chain) was identified during a study of PD-1 blockade in classical Hodgkin lymphoma. Time point specified: newly diagnosed, previously untreated cHL patient sample. CD4+ T cells were purified from thawed PBMCs by magnetic negative selection. Untreated, newly diagnosed classical Hodgkin lymphoma PBMCs served for comparison. Points from the study as a whole: At baseline, newly diagnosed patients reportedly showed less TCR diversity than healthy donors. The origin of the repertoire differences remains undefined, with disease activity or prior therapy as possible causes.

Comment on this clone: Antigen: not known.

The data were produced by immunoSEQ multiplex PCR, yet TCRdb's version contains in-frame clones alone and is incomplete. The repertoire includes 22,000 or so clones, 89% of them detected once, and about 0.25% sits in the top ten. The sequence came from a human donor with classical Hodgkin lymphoma. Sequenced input: CD4+ T cells from blood.

DNA of the CDR3: TGTGCCAGCAGACCTTTGGAGGTTTTCAGGGAGCAGTTCTTC. Translated: CASRPLEVFREQFF. V is TRBV6-5 and J is TRBJ2-1, with D maybe TRBD2 (5 bases). The CDR3 runs 14 residues. V was clipped by 6 bases and J by 10 bases, with 19 bases between them. In germline, CDR1 is MNHEY, CDR2 SVGAGI.